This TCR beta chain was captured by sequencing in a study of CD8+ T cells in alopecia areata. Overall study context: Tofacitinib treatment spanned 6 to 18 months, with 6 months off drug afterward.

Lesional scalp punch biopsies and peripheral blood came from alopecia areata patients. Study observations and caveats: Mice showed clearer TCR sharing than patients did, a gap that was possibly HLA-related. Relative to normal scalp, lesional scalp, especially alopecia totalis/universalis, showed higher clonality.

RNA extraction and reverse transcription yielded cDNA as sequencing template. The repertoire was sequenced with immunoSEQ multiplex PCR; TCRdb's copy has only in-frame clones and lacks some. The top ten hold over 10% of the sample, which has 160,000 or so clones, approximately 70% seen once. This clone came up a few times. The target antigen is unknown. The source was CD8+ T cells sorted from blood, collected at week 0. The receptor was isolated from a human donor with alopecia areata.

The CDR3 reads CASRGGKSNQPQHF. In DNA, the CDR3 is TGTGCCAGTAGAGGCGGGAAGAGCAATCAGCCCCAGCATTTT. This chain uses TRBV19 with TRBJ1-5; unclear D gene. V dropped 6 bases and J dropped 1 base, with 10 bases sitting between them. CDR1 is LNHDA and CDR2 is SQIVND in the germline V gene (reference sequence). The CDR3 extends over 14 amino acids.